What follows are 21 T cell receptor beta chains derived from one specimen sequenced in a study of shared clonotypes between healthy human individuals. Profiled with immunoSEQ multiplex PCR; TCRdb holds only in-frame clones, not every one. The sample yields about 1.5 million clones, nearly 99% seen once. The specimen sequenced was naive CD4+ T cells sorted from blood. The subset here: CD45RA+ positively selected. The receptors come from a man aged 25 to 40 in good health.

The chain has TRBV11-3 and TRBJ2-2; no clear D gene. Trimming removed 2 bases at V and 8 bases at J, with 15 bases between. Germline V gives CDR1 SGHNT, CDR2 YENEEA. The CDR3 runs 15 residues. The CDR3, as DNA: TGTGCCAGCAGCTTATCTACCTTAGGGCCAGGGGAGCTGTTTTTT. This codes for CASSLSTLGPGELFF. The whole variable domain, remainder taken from reference TRBV11-3 and TRBJ2-2, is EAGVVQSPRYKIIEKKQPVAFWCNPISGHNTLYWYLQNLGQGPELLIRYENEEAVDDSQLPKDRFSAERLKGVDSTLKIQPAELGDSAVYLCASSLSTLGPGELFFGEGSRLTVL.

The V call is TRBV5-1, the J call TRBJ2-7, with D unresolved. The germline gives CDR1 SGHRS, CDR2 YFSETQ. The V and J ends lost 0 bases and 2 bases respectively, with 6 bases between them. CDR3 length: 13 residues. The CDR3 sequence: CASSLESAYEQYF. Written as DNA, the CDR3 is TGCGCCAGCAGCTTGGAAAGCGCCTACGAGCAGTACTTC. Together with reference TRBV5-1 and TRBJ2-7, the CDR3 gives the full variable domain: KAGVTQTPRYLIKTRGQQVTLSCSPISGHRSVSWYQQTPGQGLQFLFEYFSETQRNKGNFPGRFSGRQFSNSRSEMNVSTLELGDSALYLCASSLESAYEQYFGPGTRLTVT.

This clone was seen only once. The chain couples TRBV9 to TRBJ2-1; D is unresolved. CDR3 length equals 15 residues. V gave up 4 bases and J gave up 0 bases, with 11 bases separating them. Germline assignment: CDR1 SGDLS and CDR2 YYNGEE. The CDR3 nucleotides read TGTGCCAGCAGCCCTACTGCGGCCTCCTACAATGAGCAGTTCTTC. Translation gives CASSPTAASYNEQFF. Combining the CDR3 with reference TRBV9 and TRBJ2-1 gives the whole variable domain DSGVTQTPKHLITATGQRVTLRCSPRSGDLSVYWYQQSLDQGLQFLIQYYNGEERAKGNILERFSAQQFPDLHSELNLSSLELGDSALYFCASSPTAASYNEQFFGPGTRLTVL.

V and J are TRBV7-9 and TRBJ2-5, with 7 bases aligning to TRBD1. The CDR3 has 14 amino acids. V was pared by 3 bases and J by 3 bases, with 4 bases of the junction left unmatched. Germline-derived CDR1 and CDR2 are SEHNR and FQNEAQ (reference sequence). The chain's CDR3 is CASSFGTGEETQYF. CDR3 nucleotides: TGTGCCAGCAGCTTCGGTACAGGGGAAGAGACCCAGTACTTC.

For the CDR3, the DNA is TGTGCCAGTAGTCATAGGACAGGGTACCTGGGCTCCCAGTACTTC. It yields the protein CASSHRTGYLGSQYF. The chain has TRBV19 and TRBJ2-5; 8 bases are a match to TRBD1. The V and J ends lost 5 bases and 9 bases, in that order; junction bases with no gene match: 14. The CDR3 is 15 residues long. Germline V CDR1 and CDR2: LNHDA, SQIVND (reference sequence).

J is TRBJ1-3 and V is TRBV19; D is possibly TRBD1 (6 bases). The CDR3 spans 15 residues. Trimming removed 6 bases from V and 0 bases from J, with 12 bases in between. CDR1 is LNHDA, CDR2 SQIVND, per germline (reference sequence). CDR3 sequence: CASRTGTTSGNTIYF. DNA for the CDR3: TGTGCCAGTAGGACAGGCACTACCTCTGGAAACACCATATATTTT.

The chain is built from TRBV10-1 and TRBJ2-5; D gene ambiguous. The CDR3 length is 15 residues. With 3 bases removed from V and 3 bases from J, the gap between germline ends came to 14 bases. CDR1 is WNHNN and CDR2 is SYGVQD in the germline V gene (reference sequence). The CDR3 sequence: CASSDGVKGKETQYF. CDR3 coding DNA: TGCGCCAGCAGTGATGGGGTGAAAGGAAAAGAGACCCAGTACTTC.

The chain links TRBV20-1 to TRBJ1-1; no firm D call. Germline loops: CDR1 DFQATT, CDR2 SNEGSKA (reference sequence). The length of the CDR3 is 11 residues. V lost 6 bases to trimming and J lost 8 bases, with 13 bases between them. Written as DNA, the CDR3 is TGCAGTGCGCCAAAGATGAGGGAAGCTTTCTTT. Its translation: CSAPKMREAFF.

In its sample, this clone was seen a few times. This sample also contains other DNA sequences that code for the same CDR3. The chain employs TRBV5-4 and TRBJ2-3, with no clear D. This CDR3 is 11 amino acids long. Trimming took off 0 bases at V and 4 bases at J, with 0 bases between the two ends. Germline V gene data show CDR1 as SGHNT and CDR2 as YYREEE (reference sequence). CDR3 in DNA: TGTGCCAGCAGCTTGGCAGATACGCAGTATTTT. Its translation is CASSLADTQYF. Looking up the rest from reference TRBV5-4 and TRBJ2-3 gives the full variable domain: ETGVTQSPTHLIKTRGQQVTLRCSSQSGHNTVSWYQQALGQGPQFIFQYYREEENGRGNFPPRFSGLQFPNYSSELNVNALELDDSALYLCASSLADTQYFGPGTRLTVL.

Comments on this clone: The sample has other DNA sequences that encode this CDR3 too. The rearrangement uses TRBV6-1 and TRBJ1-2, with D possibly being TRBD1 (6 bases). CDR3 length: 12 residues. Trimming stripped 6 bases from V and 2 bases from J, with 7 bases between. The V gene's germline CDR1 is MNHNS and CDR2 SASEGT. The CDR3 bases are TGTGCCAGCAGCCAGGGGAACTATGGCTACACCTTC. Its protein product is CASSQGNYGYTF.

V is TRBV5-1 and J is TRBJ2-7, with TRBD1 matching over 9 bases. The CDR3 is made up of 15 amino acids. From germline, CDR1 is SGHRS and CDR2 YFSETQ. The V gene end was trimmed by 6 bases and the J gene end by 3 bases; junction bases not matched to a gene: 10. This chain's CDR3 is CASTKLTGGVYEQYF. The CDR3 nucleotides are TGCGCCAGCACCAAACTCACAGGGGGCGTCTACGAGCAGTACTTC.

The chain is built from TRBV7-2 and TRBJ2-3; possibly TRBD1 or TRBD2 for D (6 bases each). The V end lost 2 bases, the J end lost 2 bases, and 17 bases lay between the germline ends. The CDR3 is made up of 17 amino acids. Germline V gene lookup returns CDR1 SGHTA and CDR2 FQGNSA. CDR3 DNA sequence: TGTGCCAGCAGCTTACTAAGGGGGGCTTCCTTCACAGATACGCAGTATTTT. Amino acid sequence: CASSLLRGASFTDTQYF.

The chain links TRBV6-6 to TRBJ2-5, with D possibly TRBD2 on 6 matching bases. The germline CDR1 and CDR2 sequences are MNHNY and SVGAGI (reference sequence). V dropped 8 bases and J dropped 5 bases, with 15 bases sitting between them. CDR3 length: 13 residues. The CDR3 is CASGGTFGETQYF. Here the CDR3 DNA reads TGTGCCAGCGGAGGGACTTTCGGGGAGACCCAGTACTTC.

The chain is built from TRBV15 and TRBJ1-5, with D maybe TRBD1 (5 bases). From germline, CDR1 is LNHNV and CDR2 YYDKDF (reference sequence). The V and J ends lost 3 bases and 6 bases respectively, with 12 bases between them. The CDR3 contains 14 residues. CDR3 DNA sequence: TGTGCCACCAGCAGCGAGGGGACGGGTCAGCCCCAGCATTTT. This translates into CATSSEGTGQPQHF.

The V gene is TRBV15, the J gene TRBJ1-2; no clear D gene. The CDR3 loop spans 13 amino acids. Trimming took off 0 bases at V and 1 base at J, with 3 bases between the two ends. Per germline, CDR1 LNHNV and CDR2 YYDKDF (reference sequence). The CDR3 coding sequence is TGTGCCACCAGCAGAGATCTTAACTATGGCTACACCTTC. Its translation: CATSRDLNYGYTF.

In this sample, this clone turned up once. The chain joins TRBV7-3 to TRBJ2-1; weak D call: TRBD2 (5 bases). Germline assignment: CDR1 SGHTA and CDR2 FQGTGA. Trimming cost V 2 bases and J 4 bases, with 12 bases left between them. This CDR3 has 15 residues. The CDR3 protein is CASSLGRVEYNEQFF. The CDR3 bases are TGTGCCAGCAGCTTAGGGCGGGTAGAGTACAATGAGCAGTTCTTC.

The chain combines TRBV7-9 with TRBJ2-1; 8 bases are shared with TRBD1. After removal of 5 bases from V and 4 bases from J, the junction contained 13 bases not matched to a gene. Germline V lookup: CDR1 SEHNR, CDR2 FQNEAQ (reference sequence). The CDR3 covers 17 residues. DNA for the CDR3: TGTGCCAGCAGCCCCCCGGCATCCGGGACAGGTTACAATGAGCAGTTCTTC. Encoded protein: CASSPPASGTGYNEQFF.

The chain carries TRBV6-1 and TRBJ1-2; D may be TRBD1 (6 bases). Germline V gene sequence: CDR1 MNHNS, CDR2 SASEGT. V was cut by 2 bases and J by 4 bases, with 17 bases left in between. The CDR3 consists of 16 residues. For the CDR3, the DNA is TGTGCCAGCAGTGAACTACAGGGTTTTGGGGTCTATGGCTACACCTTC. This encodes CASSELQGFGVYGYTF.

The rearrangement links TRBV7-8 to TRBJ2-3, with D perhaps matching TRBD1 (6 bases). Trimming took 1 base from V and 6 from J, leaving 8 bases between them. The CDR3 sequence is 13 residues long. Per the germline V gene, CDR1 is SGHVS and CDR2 is FQNEAQ. CDR3 loop: CASSLEQGDTQYF. The CDR3 region has the DNA TGTGCCAGCAGCTTAGAGCAGGGGGATACGCAGTATTTT.

J is TRBJ2-5 and V is TRBV28, with unresolved D. The length of the CDR3 is 14 residues. The germline V and J ends were trimmed by 4 bases and 5 bases, with 14 bases remaining between them. Germline CDR1 MDHEN, CDR2 SYDVKM. CDR3 loop: CASSSMGFQETQYF. As DNA, the CDR3 is TGTGCCAGCAGTTCGATGGGTTTTCAGGAGACCCAGTACTTC.

Points on this clone: One base away lies a much larger clone, so this may be a sequencing read error. Other DNA sequences of this sample code for an identical CDR3. This chain links TRBV6-6 with TRBJ2-7; no firm D call. CDR1 is MNHNY and CDR2 is SVGAGI in the germline V gene (reference sequence). V shed 4 bases and J shed 3 bases, with 4 bases lying between them. The CDR3 totals 11 residues. The CDR3 region is CASSSLYEQYF. CDR3 nucleotides: TGTGCCAGCAGTTCCCTCTACGAGCAGTACTTC.